These 22 T cell receptor beta chains came from one sample sequenced in a study of blood T cells in healthy people across ages. Then a second PCR, running roughly 6 to 11 cycles, was carried out with a sample-barcoded 5' primer and a J-beta primer mix. MiXCR, run by TCRdb on the 5' RACE reads, gives a single entry per CDR3 protein. The data hold some 1.8 million distinct CDR3 sequences, with 39% observed a single time. The specimen was blood. The origin of the receptors is a human donor in good health.

There are a few counts of this clonotype. This rearrangement joins TRBV27 to TRBJ1-1; 7 bases are a match to TRBD1. The trim removed 5 bases at V and 0 bases at J, leaving 6 bases unmatched. The germline V gene has CDR1 MNHEY and CDR2 SMNVEV (reference sequence). CDR3 length: 15 amino acids. This chain's CDR3 is CASSPYRGMNTEAFF. The CDR3 DNA is TGTGCCAGCAGTCCCTACAGGGGCATGAACACTGAAGCTTTCTTT.

The chain is built from TRBV29-1 and TRBJ1-3, with D unresolved. CDR3 length equals 13 residues. Trimming left V 6 bases short and J 0 bases short, with 9 bases between. Germline V gene lookup returns CDR1 SQVTM and CDR2 ANQGSEA. The CDR3 is CSVSNSSGNTIYF. The CDR3 nucleotides read TGCAGCGTGTCGAATAGCTCTGGAAACACCATATATTTT.

Regarding this clonotype: At one boundary the junction diverges from the germline segment, which might be a read error. The V gene is TRBV7-9, the J gene TRBJ2-7; maybe TRBD2 (5 bases). This CDR3 has 16 residues. The V gene's germline CDR1 is SEHNR and CDR2 FQNEAQ (reference sequence). CDR3: CASSLAMGTSSYEQYF. Written as DNA, the CDR3 is TGTGCCAGCAGCCTAGCCATGGGTACTTCGTCCTACGAGCAGTACTTC.

The rearrangement uses TRBV9 and TRBJ1-5, with D unclear. CDR3 length: 14 residues. From germline, CDR1 is SGDLS and CDR2 YYNGEE. Trimming cost V 0 bases and J 7 bases, with 11 bases left between them. This chain's CDR3 is CASSVDGLGQPQHF. The CDR3 DNA is TGTGCCAGCAGCGTAGACGGGCTAGGGCAGCCCCAGCATTTT.

In DNA form, the CDR3 reads TGTGCCACCAGCAGAGTTCCCGGGACTATTAGTAGGGGCTACACCTTC. Amino acid sequence: CATSRVPGTISRGYTF. The chain has TRBV15 and TRBJ1-2; possibly TRBD1 for D (5 bases). V lost 1 base and J lost 8, with 20 bases in between. In germline, CDR1 is LNHNV, CDR2 YYDKDF (reference sequence). The CDR3 runs 16 residues.

This clonotype showed up many times. The chain carries TRBV5-1 and TRBJ2-3; D not certain. CDR1 and CDR2 (germline): SGHRS, YFSETQ. This CDR3 has 13 amino acids. Trimming took 5 bases from V and 0 from J, leaving 7 bases between them. The CDR3 nucleotides are TGCGCCAGCAGGGAGCGCAGCACAGATACGCAGTATTTT. Its protein is CASRERSTDTQYF.

This clonotype was picked up a small number of times. The J gene is TRBJ1-5, the V gene TRBV6-4; the D gene is possibly TRBD1 (5 bases). The CDR3 covers 13 residues. Trimming cost V 0 bases and J 7 bases, with 7 bases left between them. Germline CDR1 and CDR2: MRHNA and SNTAGT. CDR3: CASSDSWGQPQHF. CDR3 DNA sequence: TGTGCCAGCAGTGACTCGTGGGGCCAGCCCCAGCATTTT.

This clonotype was detected many times. CDR3 coding DNA: TGTGCCAGCAGGGCCCTTAGCGGGGGGCCCTCTGGGGCCAACGTCCTGACTTTC. Translated: CASRALSGGPSGANVLTF. V gene TRBV25-1 combines with J gene TRBJ2-6, with 10 bases fitting TRBD2. Looked up from germline, CDR1 is MGHDK and CDR2 is SYGVNS. This CDR3 is built from 18 residues. J gave up 0 bases and V 6 bases, and 8 bases lay outside the gene matches.

This clonotype was counted only a few times. V usage is TRBV10-3 and J usage is TRBJ2-5; D perhaps matches TRBD1 (6 bases). V was cut by 0 bases and J by 5 bases, with 13 bases left in between. The CDR3 sequence is 15 residues long. Germline assignment: CDR1 ENHRY and CDR2 SYGVKD. This chain's CDR3 is CAISESSAQGETQYF. The CDR3 nucleotides read TGTGCCATCAGTGAGTCGTCGGCTCAGGGGGAGACCCAGTACTTC.

The V call is TRBV7-2, the J call TRBJ2-7, with D uncertain. The tail of the sequence fits TRBJ2-5 better, so the J call may be wrong. Looked up from germline, CDR1 is SGHTA and CDR2 is FQGNSA. The CDR3 has 15 amino acids. The CDR3 spells CASSLVRRRQETQYF. The CDR3 DNA follows: TGTGCCAGCAGCTTAGTTCGTAGGAGACAAGAGACCCAGTACTTC.

The chain recombines TRBV4-3 with TRBJ2-1, with TRBD2 matching over 8 bases. The J segment lost 4 bases and the V segment lost 8 bases, leaving 1 base of the junction unmatched. The CDR3 consists of 12 residues. Germline V lookup: CDR1 LGHNA, CDR2 YSLEER. DNA for the CDR3: TGCGCCAGCGGGACTAGGTACAATGAGCAGTTCTTC. Translating it yields CASGTRYNEQFF.

This clonotype was detected only a few times. The rearrangement joins TRBV2 to TRBJ1-2, with TRBD1 matching 9 bases. CDR1 is SNHLY and CDR2 is FYNNEI in the germline V gene. This CDR3 comprises 14 residues. J was trimmed by 7 bases and V by 6 bases; bases with no gene match: 9. CDR3 bases: TGTGCCAGCAGATCGCACAGGGGGCGGGCTGGCTACACCTTC. It yields the protein CASRSHRGRAGYTF.

The chain links TRBV4-3 to TRBJ1-6; 7 bases match TRBD1. V lost 2 bases and J lost 4; bases outside the gene matches: 5. The CDR3 covers 16 residues. Germline CDR1 reads LGHNA; CDR2 reads YSLEER. CDR3 sequence (DNA): TGCGCCAGCAGCCAACACGGACAGGATTATAATTCACCCCTCCACTTT. Protein product: CASSQHGQDYNSPLHF.

This clonotype was seen ten or more times. The chain couples TRBV7-2 to TRBJ1-2; D unresolved. Per the germline V gene, CDR1 is SGHTA and CDR2 is FQGNSA. V lost 5 bases to trimming and J lost 0 bases, with 4 bases between them. This CDR3 contains 12 residues. CDR3 protein: CASSLSNYGYTF. In DNA form, the CDR3 reads TGTGCCAGCAGCCTCTCTAACTATGGCTACACCTTC.

This chain links TRBV6-2 or TRBV6-3 with TRBJ2-4, with a tentative D call TRBD2 (5 bases). The J call may be faulty, since TRBJ2-7 better matches the DNA end. This CDR3 has 12 residues. CDR1 MNHEY and CDR2 SVGEGT come from the germline V gene. CDR3 loop: CASGEGYYEQYF. The CDR3 DNA reads TGTGCCAGCGGCGAGGGCTACTACGAGCAGTACTTC.

J is TRBJ2-5 and V is TRBV27, with D hard to call. Germline V gene data show CDR1 as MNHEY and CDR2 as SMNVEV (reference sequence). The CDR3 totals 16 residues. Deletions cut 2 bases from V and 4 bases from J, with 17 bases between. In DNA form, the CDR3 reads TGTGCCAGCAGTTTAACCCTCGGCCGGCCAGGAGAGACCCAGTACTTC. This sequence encodes CASSLTLGRPGETQYF.

The chain uses TRBV20-1 and TRBJ1-1; no clear D gene. The CDR3 has 13 amino acids. Germline CDR1 is DFQATT and CDR2 is SNEGSKA (reference sequence). V lost 3 bases and J 7 bases, leaving 15 bases between the germline ends. The CDR3 nucleotides are TGCAGTGCTAGCGTGAGAACGGTTATTGAAGCTTTCTTT. Its protein is CSASVRTVIEAFF.

The J gene is TRBJ2-5, the V gene TRBV9; D gene unclear. Deletions cut 2 bases from V and 3 bases from J, with 8 bases between. CDR1 SGDLS and CDR2 YYNGEE come from the germline V gene. The CDR3 spans 13 residues. CDR3: CASSVGSKETQYF. Here the CDR3 DNA reads TGTGCCAGCAGCGTGGGCAGTAAAGAGACCCAGTACTTC.

The gene calls are TRBV27 and TRBJ2-3; D perhaps matches TRBD2 (5 bases). Germline assignment: CDR1 MNHEY and CDR2 SMNVEV (reference sequence). The CDR3 contains 14 residues. Trimming took off 4 bases at V and 3 bases at J, with 11 bases between the two ends. The CDR3 coding sequence is TGTGCCAGCAGTTGGACTCTCCGGACAGATACGCAGTATTTT. This sequence encodes CASSWTLRTDTQYF.

The rearrangement uses TRBV20-1 and TRBJ1-3; a weak D match, TRBD1 (5 bases). The V gene's germline CDR1 is DFQATT and CDR2 SNEGSKA (reference sequence). The ends were cut back, 3 bases at V and 3 bases at J, with 12 bases in the middle. This CDR3 spans 14 amino acids. CDR3 DNA sequence: TGCAGTGCTAGGCCCGGGGGGAGTGGAAACACCATATATTTT. Protein: CSARPGGSGNTIYF.

V usage is TRBV9 and J usage is TRBJ2-7, with D tentatively TRBD2 (6 bases). The germline V gene encodes CDR1 SGDLS and CDR2 YYNGEE. V dropped 1 base and J dropped 3 bases, with 11 bases sitting between them. The CDR3 runs 14 residues. CDR3 residues: CASSVNSGGYEQYF. For the CDR3, the DNA is TGTGCCAGCAGCGTAAACTCCGGGGGCTACGAGCAGTACTTC.

The chain carries TRBV6-2 or TRBV6-3 and TRBJ2-7; 11 bases match TRBD2. CDR3 length equals 18 residues. Germline-derived CDR1 and CDR2 are MNHEY and SVGEGT. J gave up 5 bases and V 5 bases, and 17 bases lay outside the gene matches. CDR3 bases: TGTGCCAGCAGTAACTACCGACTAGCGGGACGTATCTTCAACGAGCAGTACTTC. Residues: CASSNYRLAGRIFNEQYF.